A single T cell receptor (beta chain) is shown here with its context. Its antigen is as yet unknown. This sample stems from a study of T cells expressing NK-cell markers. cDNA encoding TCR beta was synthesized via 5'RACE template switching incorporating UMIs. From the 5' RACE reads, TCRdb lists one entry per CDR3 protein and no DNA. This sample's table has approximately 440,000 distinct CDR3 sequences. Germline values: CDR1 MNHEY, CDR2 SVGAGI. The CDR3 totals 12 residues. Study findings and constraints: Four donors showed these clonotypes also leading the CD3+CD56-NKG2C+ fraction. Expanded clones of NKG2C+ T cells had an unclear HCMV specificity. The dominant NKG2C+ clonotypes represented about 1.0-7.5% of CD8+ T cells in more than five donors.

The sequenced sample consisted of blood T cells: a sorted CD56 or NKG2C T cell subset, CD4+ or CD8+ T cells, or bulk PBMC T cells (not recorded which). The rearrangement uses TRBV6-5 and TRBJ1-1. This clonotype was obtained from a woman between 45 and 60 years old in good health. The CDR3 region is CASSYPNTEAFF.